This TCR beta chain was recorded in a study of spatial heterogeneity in lung cancer. This sample's time point: blood at routine non-recurrence follow-up after resection. TCRdb redid the calling of the 5' RACE reads with MiXCR, one entry per CDR3 protein. The sample shows 43,000 or so distinct CDR3 sequences, 10% to 15% of them seen only once. CDR3 size: 15 residues. Trimming removed 4 bases from V and 2 bases from J, with 15 bases in between. Germline V gene sequence: CDR1 SGHTA, CDR2 FQGNSA. Sequencing was performed on PBMCs, taken at follow-up. J is TRBJ2-7 and V is TRBV7-2, with D perhaps TRBD1 (5 bases). This clonotype was sampled from a male donor with early-stage non-small cell lung cancer. This CDR3 is CASSSDTSKTYEQYF. For the CDR3, the DNA is TGTGCCAGCAGCTCGGACACTTCAAAAACCTACGAGCAGTACTTC.